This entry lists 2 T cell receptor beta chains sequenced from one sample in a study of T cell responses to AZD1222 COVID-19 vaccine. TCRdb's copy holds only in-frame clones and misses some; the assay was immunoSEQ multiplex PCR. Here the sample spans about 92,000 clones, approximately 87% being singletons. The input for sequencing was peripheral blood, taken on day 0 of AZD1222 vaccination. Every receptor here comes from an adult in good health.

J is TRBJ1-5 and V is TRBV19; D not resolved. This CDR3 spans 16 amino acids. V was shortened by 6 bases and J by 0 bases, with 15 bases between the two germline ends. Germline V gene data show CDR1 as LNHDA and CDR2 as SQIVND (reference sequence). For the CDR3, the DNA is TGTGCCAGTAGATCAGTAGGAGCTAATAGCAATCAGCCCCAGCATTTT. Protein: CASRSVGANSNQPQHF.

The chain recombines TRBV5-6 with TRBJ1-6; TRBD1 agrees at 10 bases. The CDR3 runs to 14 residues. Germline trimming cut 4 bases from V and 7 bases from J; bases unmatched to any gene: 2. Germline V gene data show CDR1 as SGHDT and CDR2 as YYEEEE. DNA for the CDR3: TGTGCCAGCAGCATGGGACAGGGGAATTCACCCCTCCACTTT. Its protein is CASSMGQGNSPLHF.